The TCR beta chain described here comes from a study of blood T cell repertoires in COVID-19. At the level of the study: Samples of COVID-19 (acute and convalescent) were obtained from the United States, Italy and Spain.

Recruits, aged roughly 18 to 95 years, lived in 20 to 30 US areas. Researchers sorted participants into cohorts using their self-reported clinical history. The CDR3 runs 15 residues. Trimming took off 3 bases at V and 2 bases at J, with 11 bases between the two ends. Germline CDR1 is SGHTA and CDR2 is FQGNSA. The method was immunoSEQ multiplex PCR; TCRdb's version includes in-frame clones alone and lacks a portion of them. Of over 200,000 clones in the sample, about four fifths were seen once. This sequence joins TRBV7-2 and TRBJ1-3; D may be TRBD1 (5 bases). The sequence was collected from a man aged 55 to 70 who had recovered from COVID-19. Sequencing used PBMCs or T cells enriched from blood (not recorded which). The CDR3 reads CASSFTQGAGNTIYF. CDR3 DNA sequence: TGTGCCAGCAGCTTCACCCAGGGCGCTGGAAACACCATATATTTT.